These 15 T cell receptor beta chains were sequenced from one sample in a study of OX40 agonist ivuxolimab in advanced cancers. Method: immunoSEQ multiplex PCR; TCRdb's copy keeps in-frame clones and lacks some. This sample has about 83,000 clones; approximately 79% occur once, and the top ten carry 1.5% to 2%. The material was CD4+ or CD8+ T cells sorted from blood, obtained in a trial of the OX40 agonist ivuxolimab. The receptor source for this set is an adult with an advanced solid tumor such as melanoma, head and neck, liver or kidney cancer.

The chain links TRBV14 to TRBJ1-2, with TRBD1 matching 9 bases. Germline CDR1 reads SGHDN; CDR2 reads FVKESK. Trimming removed 0 bases from V and 4 bases from J; junction bases left unmatched: 6. The CDR3 is made up of 16 amino acids. As DNA, the CDR3 is TGTGCCAGCAGCCAAGATAAAGGGACAGGGTTCTATGGCTACACCTTC. The encoded protein is CASSQDKGTGFYGYTF.

The chain links TRBV9 to TRBJ2-3, with a weak D call TRBD2 (6 bases). The V gene's germline CDR1 is SGDLS and CDR2 YYNGEE. This CDR3 is 14 amino acids long. V was clipped by 0 bases and J by 3 bases, with 8 bases between them. The CDR3 is CASSVGLATDTQYF. The CDR3, as DNA: TGTGCCAGCAGCGTAGGGCTAGCGACAGATACGCAGTATTTT.

The chain has TRBV19 and TRBJ1-2; TRBD1 might be the D (5 bases). Between the trimmed V and J ends, which lost 7 bases and 4 bases, there was a span of 13 bases. Germline CDR1 and CDR2: LNHDA and SQIVND (reference sequence). CDR3 length equals 13 residues. In DNA, the CDR3 is TGTGCCAGTAAGAGTGGGGCTGGCTATGGCTACACCTTC. This codes for CASKSGAGYGYTF.

The gene calls are TRBV4-1 and TRBJ1-1; 9 bases match TRBD1. The CDR3 has 14 residues. Trimming at V came to 4 bases and at J to 1 base, leaving 1 base not matched to a gene. The germline V gene has CDR1 MGHRA and CDR2 YSYEKL. CDR3 amino acids: CASSPGQGNTEAFF. The DNA for the CDR3 is TGCGCCAGCAGCCCGGGACAGGGGAACACTGAAGCTTTCTTT.

The gene calls are TRBV7-3 and TRBJ2-2; possible D gene TRBD1, 6 bases. V was cut by 0 bases and J by 1 base, with 9 bases left in between. The germline gives CDR1 SGHTA, CDR2 FQGTGA. There are 16 residues in the CDR3. The CDR3 is CASSLTSGVNTGELFF. The CDR3 DNA reads TGTGCCAGCAGCTTAACATCAGGGGTGAACACCGGGGAGCTGTTTTTT.

The chain joins TRBV5-3 to TRBJ2-5; D is ambiguous. TRBV5-3 qualifies as an ORF whose function is uncertain. V lost 1 base, J lost 3 bases, and 10 bases lay in between. This CDR3 region has 14 residues. CDR3 in DNA: TGTGCCAGAAGCTTGAGTGTGTTGGAAGAGACCCAGTACTTC. Translation: CARSLSVLEETQYF.

The genes are TRBV7-6 and TRBJ1-1; D is unclear. Germline V gene data show CDR1 as SGHVS and CDR2 as FNYEAQ. The CDR3 consists of 13 residues. With 1 base removed from V and 6 bases from J, the gap between germline ends came to 9 bases. The CDR3 DNA follows: TGTGCCAGCAGCTTAGAATCGGGGTCTGAAGCTTTCTTT. Translation gives CASSLESGSEAFF.

The chain combines TRBV5-5 with TRBJ1-2; 7 bases are a match to TRBD1. Germline CDR1 and CDR2: SGHKS and YYEKEE (reference sequence). The CDR3 consists of 17 residues. Losses at the gene ends were 2 bases for V and 7 bases for J; bases not matched to a gene: 17. The CDR3 loop reads CASSLTGTATFSGGYTF. The DNA for the CDR3 is TGTGCCAGCAGCTTAACCGGGACAGCCACCTTCTCCGGTGGCTACACCTTC.

This clone came up once. V usage is TRBV2 and J usage is TRBJ1-1; D is possibly TRBD1 (5 bases). Per germline, CDR1 SNHLY and CDR2 FYNNEI. The CDR3 is 15 residues long. V gave up 3 bases and J gave up 6 bases, with 17 bases separating them. CDR3 nucleotides: TGTGCCAGCAGTGAGATGGGGCCGGAGGTCTCTGAAGCTTTCTTT. Residues: CASSEMGPEVSEAFF.

The chain combines TRBV18 with TRBJ1-2; 10 bases are a match to TRBD1. CDR1 KGHSH and CDR2 LQKENI come from the germline V gene. V was pared by 4 bases and J by 6 bases, with 8 bases of the junction left unmatched. The CDR3 length is 15 residues. The DNA for the CDR3 is TGTGCCAGCTCACGGCGCGGGACAGGGGCGGATGGCTACACCTTC. Its translation: CASSRRGTGADGYTF.

This clone was observed a single time. Other DNA sequences in this specimen translate into the identical CDR3. This sequence joins TRBV19 and TRBJ1-1; 10 bases match TRBD1. There are 13 residues in the CDR3. After removal of 5 bases from V and 4 bases from J, the junction contained 1 base not matched to a gene. Per germline, CDR1 LNHDA and CDR2 SQIVND (reference sequence). As DNA, the CDR3 is TGTGCCAGTAGTCGGGACAGGGGCACTGAAGCTTTCTTT. Translation gives CASSRDRGTEAFF.

The chain combines TRBV11-2 with TRBJ2-1, with TRBD2 matching over 10 bases. There are 16 residues in the CDR3. Looked up from germline, CDR1 is SGHAT and CDR2 is FQNNGV. The junction had 9 bases not matched to a gene; V was cut back by 3 bases and J by 7 bases. This CDR3 is CASSFKSGGVKNEQFF. The CDR3 DNA is TGTGCCAGCAGCTTTAAAAGCGGGGGGGTAAAAAATGAGCAGTTCTTC. The whole variable domain, remainder taken from reference TRBV11-2 and TRBJ2-1, is EAGVAQSPRYKIIEKRQSVAFWCNPISGHATLYWYQQILGQGPKLLIQFQNNGVVDDSQLPKDRFSAERLKGVDSTLKIQPAKLEDSAVYLCASSFKSGGVKNEQFFGPGTRLTVL.

The chain recombines TRBV7-9 with TRBJ2-5; 7 nucleotides line up with TRBD1. Trimming took 5 bases from V and 4 from J; bases not matched to a gene: 7. Germline lookup yields CDR1 SEHNR and CDR2 FQNEAQ (reference sequence). The CDR3 consists of 14 residues. The CDR3 protein is CASSQGDLRETQYF. CDR3 coding DNA: TGTGCCAGCAGCCAGGGGGACCTAAGAGAGACCCAGTACTTC.

J is TRBJ2-2 and V is TRBV28, with D uncertain. The ends were cut back, 6 bases at V and 8 bases at J, with 19 bases in the middle. The length of the CDR3 is 15 residues. Germline lookup yields CDR1 MDHEN and CDR2 SYDVKM. In DNA, the CDR3 is TGTGCCAGCAGCCCCAAGTTCTTCCCTGTAGGGGAGCTGTTTTTT. It yields the protein CASSPKFFPVGELFF.

V usage is TRBV30 and J usage is TRBJ2-2; D perhaps matches TRBD2 (5 bases). This CDR3 region has 12 residues. Germline loops: CDR1 GTSNPN, CDR2 SVGIG (reference sequence). V was clipped by 2 bases and J by 4 bases, with 5 bases between them. CDR3 sequence: CAWSTSTGELFF. Written as DNA, the CDR3 is TGTGCCTGGAGTACTAGCACCGGGGAGCTGTTTTTT. Together with reference TRBV30 and TRBJ2-2, the CDR3 gives the full variable domain: SQTIHQWPATLVQPVGSPLSLECTVEGTSNPNLYWYRQAAGRGLQLLFYSVGIGQISSEVPQNLSASRPQDRQFILSSKKLLLSDSGFYLCAWSTSTGELFFGEGSRLTVL.